The subject of this entry is one T cell receptor beta chain. Its specificity is unknown. The sample comes from a study of shared clonotypes between healthy human individuals. Findings and limits, study-wide: The naive CD4 repertoires of a handful of donors were compared, and around 5% of clonotypes were shared.

CDR3 length: 13 residues. The germline CDR1 and CDR2 sequences are SGHAT and FQDESV (reference sequence). V shed 6 bases, J shed 4 bases, and the junction held 4 bases outside the gene matches. A deep-level run was used for the assay. Some clones are missing from TCRdb's copy, which holds only in-frame ones; the method was immunoSEQ multiplex PCR. Of 2 million to 2.5 million clones listed, around 95% are singletons. The sequenced sample consisted of naive CD4+ T cells sorted from blood. Noted subset: CD45RA+ positively selected. The clonotype was recovered from a man younger than 35 in good health. The chain links TRBV11-1 to TRBJ2-7, with 9 bases matching TRBD1. The CDR3 sequence: CASRGQGGYEQYF. The CDR3 DNA is TGTGCCAGCAGGGGACAGGGAGGGTACGAGCAGTACTTC.